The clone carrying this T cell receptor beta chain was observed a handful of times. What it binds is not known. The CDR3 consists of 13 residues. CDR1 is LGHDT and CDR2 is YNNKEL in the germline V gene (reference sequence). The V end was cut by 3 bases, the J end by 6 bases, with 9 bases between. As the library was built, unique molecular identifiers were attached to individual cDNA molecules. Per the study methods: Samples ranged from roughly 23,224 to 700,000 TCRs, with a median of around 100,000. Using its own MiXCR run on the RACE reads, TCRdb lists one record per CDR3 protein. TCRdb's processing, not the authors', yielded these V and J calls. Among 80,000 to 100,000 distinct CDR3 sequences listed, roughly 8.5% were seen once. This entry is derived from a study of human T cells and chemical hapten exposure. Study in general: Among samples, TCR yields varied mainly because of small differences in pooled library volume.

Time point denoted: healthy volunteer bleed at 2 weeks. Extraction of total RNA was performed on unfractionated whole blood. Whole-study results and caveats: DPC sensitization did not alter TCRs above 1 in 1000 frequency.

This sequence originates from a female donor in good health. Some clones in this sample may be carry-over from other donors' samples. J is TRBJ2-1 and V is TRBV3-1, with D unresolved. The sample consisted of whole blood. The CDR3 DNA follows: TGTGCCAGCAGCCAGGGCCTTACCAATGAGCAGTTCTTC. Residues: CASSQGLTNEQFF.